This T cell receptor beta chain stems from a study of OX40 agonist ivuxolimab in advanced cancers. On the study more broadly: Participants, 80% to 90% male, averaged about 56 years of age, ranging from about 23 to 85. Study-wide findings and caveats: Which antigen the expanded peripheral T cells recognized is unknown. Partial responders receiving 0.1-3.0 mg/kg showed among the lowest clonal expansion.

Assay used: immunoSEQ multiplex PCR; TCRdb lists only in-frame clones, some missing. The profile shows fewer than 70,000 clones, roughly 83% of them singletons. Points on this clone: Its antigen is as yet unknown.

The CDR3 has 16 residues. The source was CD4+ or CD8+ T cells sorted from blood, collected in a trial of the OX40 agonist ivuxolimab. The rearrangement joins TRBV12-2 to TRBJ1-6; the DNA was not used to check the table's D call, TRBD1. TRBV12-2 is flagged as a pseudogene. This clonotype was obtained from an adult with an advanced solid tumor such as melanoma, head and neck, liver or kidney cancer. This CDR3 reads CASRRKEGTGVSPLHF. The DNA of the CDR3 is TGTGCAAGTCGCCGCAAAGAGGGGACAGGGGTATCACCCCTCCACTTT.